This TCR beta chain stems from a study of blood T cell repertoires in COVID-19. Across the study: PBMCs, B-cell-depleted T cells, or T cells were the source of the cDNA or gDNA that made up the material.

This clone was found once. Assay: immunoSEQ multiplex PCR; the TCRdb copy retains only in-frame clones and omits some. The table lists fewer than 200,000 clones, about nine tenths of them singletons. Sample: peripheral blood. The TCR was taken from a man aged 50-60 years with acute or convalescent COVID-19.

This CDR3 reads CASKAMTGGAETQYF. The CDR3 DNA follows: TGTGCCAGCAAGGCAATGACAGGGGGCGCGGAGACCCAGTACTTC. V and J are TRBV3-1 (or the pseudogene TRBV3-2) and TRBJ2-5; 10 positions agree with TRBD1. The length of the CDR3 is 15 residues. With V trimmed by 7 bases and J by 5 bases, 10 bases remained unmatched. Germline V gene sequence: CDR1 LGHDT, CDR2 YNNKEL (reference sequence).